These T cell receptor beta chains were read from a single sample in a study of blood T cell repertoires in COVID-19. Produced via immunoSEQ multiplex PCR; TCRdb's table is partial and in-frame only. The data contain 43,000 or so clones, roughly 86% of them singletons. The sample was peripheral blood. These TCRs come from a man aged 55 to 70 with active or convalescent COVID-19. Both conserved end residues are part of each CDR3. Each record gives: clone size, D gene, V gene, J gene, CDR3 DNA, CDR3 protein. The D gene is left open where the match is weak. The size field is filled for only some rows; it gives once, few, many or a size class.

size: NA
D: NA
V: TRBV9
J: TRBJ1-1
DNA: TGTGCCAGCAGCGTAGCAGGGAACACTGAAGCTTTCTTT
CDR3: CASSVAGNTEAFF

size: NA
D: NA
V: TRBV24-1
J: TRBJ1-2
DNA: TGTGCCACCAGTGATTTGGAAACAGATGGCTACACCTTC
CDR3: CATSDLETDGYTF

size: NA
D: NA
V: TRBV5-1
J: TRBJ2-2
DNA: TGCGCCAGCAGCTTGACCGAGATCAACACCGGGGAGCTGTTTTTT
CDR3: CASSLTEINTGELFF

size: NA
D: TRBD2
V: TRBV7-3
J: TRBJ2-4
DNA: TGTGCCAGCAGCCCCGGGGGGGCCGGGGACATTCAGTACTTC
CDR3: CASSPGGAGDIQYF

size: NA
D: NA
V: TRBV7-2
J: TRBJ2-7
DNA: TGTGCCAGCAGCGCCTCTCCGGGGGTTTACGAGCAGTACTTC
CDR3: CASSASPGVYEQYF

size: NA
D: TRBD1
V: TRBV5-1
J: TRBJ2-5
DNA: TGCGCCAGCAGCTCCGGGACAGGGGAGACCCAGTACTTC
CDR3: CASSSGTGETQYF

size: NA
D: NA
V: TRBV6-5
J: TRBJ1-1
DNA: TGTGCCAGCAGTTACGAAGGACAGATTGAAGCTTTCTTT
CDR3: CASSYEGQIEAFF

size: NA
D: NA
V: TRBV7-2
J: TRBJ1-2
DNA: TGTGCCAGCAGCAGTCAGGGGTTTTCCTATGGCTACACCTTC
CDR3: CASSSQGFSYGYTF

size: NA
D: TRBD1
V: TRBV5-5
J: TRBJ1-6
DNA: TGTGCCAGCAGCTTGTTCAGGGGGCACGATAATTCACCCCTCCACTTT
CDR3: CASSLFRGHDNSPLHF

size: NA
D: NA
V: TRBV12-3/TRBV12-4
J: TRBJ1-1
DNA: TGTGCCAGCAGTTTTCTCGGGGACACTGAAGCTTTCTTT
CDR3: CASSFLGDTEAFF

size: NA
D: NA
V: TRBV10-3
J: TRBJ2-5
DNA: TGTGCCATCAGTGACGCGACTACAGAGGAGACCCAGTACTTC
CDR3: CAISDATTEETQYF

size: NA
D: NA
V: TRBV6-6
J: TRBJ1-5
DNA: TGTGCCAGCCGTGGGGTTCAGGGCGACAATCAGCCCCAGCATTTT
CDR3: CASRGVQGDNQPQHF

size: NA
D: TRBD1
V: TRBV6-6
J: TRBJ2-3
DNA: TGTGCCAGCAGTTACGGGGACAGCTTTTACACAGATACGCAGTATTTT
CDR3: CASSYGDSFYTDTQYF

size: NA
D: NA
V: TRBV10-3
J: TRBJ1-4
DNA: TGTGCCATCAGTGGGCAGGAAAATGAAAAACTGTTTTTT
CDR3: CAISGQENEKLFF

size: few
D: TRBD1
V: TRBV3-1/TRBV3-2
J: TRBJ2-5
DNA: TGTGCCAGCAGCCAAGACGCAGGGGGCCAAGAGACCCAGTACTTC
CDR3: CASSQDAGGQETQYF

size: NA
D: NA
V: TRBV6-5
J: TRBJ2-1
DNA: TGTGCCAGCAGTTACTCGAAGTATGAGAATGAGCAGTTCTTC
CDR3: CASSYSKYENEQFF

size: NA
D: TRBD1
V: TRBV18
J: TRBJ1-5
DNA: TGTGCCAGCTCACTCTCCCGGGACAGAAGTAATCAGCCCCAGCATTTT
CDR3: CASSLSRDRSNQPQHF

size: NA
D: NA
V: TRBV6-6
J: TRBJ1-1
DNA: TGTGCCAGCAGTTACTTGGGGGGAGGGAACACTGAAGCTTTCTTT
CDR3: CASSYLGGGNTEAFF

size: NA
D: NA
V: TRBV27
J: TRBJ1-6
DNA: TGTGCCAGCACCCAGGGTAGGAATAATTCACCCCTCCACTTT
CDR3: CASTQGRNNSPLHF

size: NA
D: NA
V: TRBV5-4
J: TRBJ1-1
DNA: TGTGCCAGCAGCTTGGCAGGGGCAGTGCGAGCTTTCTTT
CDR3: CASSLAGAVRAFF

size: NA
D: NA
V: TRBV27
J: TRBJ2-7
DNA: TGTGCCAGCAGTCGATCCAGGGTGTACTCCTACGAGCAGTACTTC
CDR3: CASSRSRVYSYEQYF

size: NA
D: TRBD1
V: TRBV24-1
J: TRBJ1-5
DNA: TGTGCCACCAGTGAAGGGACAGCAAATCAGCCCCAGCATTTT
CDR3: CATSEGTANQPQHF

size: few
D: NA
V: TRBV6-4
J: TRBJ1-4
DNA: TGTGCCAGCAGTAAGCCGGGGGAAAAACTGTTTTTT
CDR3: CASSKPGEKLFF

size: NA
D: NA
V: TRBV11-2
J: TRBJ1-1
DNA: TGTGCCAGCAGCTTAAAGGCGACAGGTAGATCCTTT
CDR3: CASSLKATGRSF

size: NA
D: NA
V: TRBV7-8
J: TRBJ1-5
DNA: TGTGCCAGCAGCTTAGGGGACCGATACGGGGGTCAGCCCCAGCATTTT
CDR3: CASSLGDRYGGQPQHF

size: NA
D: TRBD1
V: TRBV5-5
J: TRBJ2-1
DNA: TGTGCCAGCAGCTTGCGGGACAGGGGATACCTTACCTCCTCCTACAATGAGCAGTTCTTC
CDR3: CASSLRDRGYLTSSYNEQFF

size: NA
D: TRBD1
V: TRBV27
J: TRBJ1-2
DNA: TGTGCCAGCAGTCGGGACAGGGGCCTAGGATATGGCTACACCTTC
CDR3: CASSRDRGLGYGYTF

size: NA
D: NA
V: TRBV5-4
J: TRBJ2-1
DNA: TGTGCCAGCAGCCAACGAGGTAAGCTCTACAATGAGCAGTTCTTC
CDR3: CASSQRGKLYNEQFF

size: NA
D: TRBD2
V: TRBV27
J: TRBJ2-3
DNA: TGTGCCAGCAGCGAGCGGGGGGTAACAGATACGCAGTATTTT
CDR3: CASSERGVTDTQYF

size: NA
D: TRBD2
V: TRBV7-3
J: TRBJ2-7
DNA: TGTGCCAGCAGCTTTACTAGCGGGGGGGCCGGCGAGCAGTACTTC
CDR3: CASSFTSGGAGEQYF